These 22 T cell receptor beta chains were all obtained from the same sample, sequenced in a study of monozygotic twins with cystic fibrosis. The repertoire was sequenced with immunoSEQ multiplex PCR; TCRdb's copy has only in-frame clones and lacks some. Seen here are 20,000 to 25,000 clones, 95% to 98% observed once, and the top ten hold over 0.12%. Sample: blood. The receptor source for this set is a girl aged 10 to 17 with cystic fibrosis.

The genes are TRBV29-1 and TRBJ1-3, with D maybe TRBD1 (5 bases). The CDR3 is 16 amino acids. The germline V gene encodes CDR1 SQVTM and CDR2 ANQGSEA. Trimming removed 2 bases from V and 0 bases from J, with 14 bases in between. Here the CDR3 reads CSVEMRDGFSGNTIYF. CDR3 nucleotides: TGCAGCGTTGAAATGCGGGACGGATTCTCTGGAAACACCATATATTTT.

The J gene is TRBJ1-1, the V gene TRBV5-4; TRBD1 is a possible D gene (5 bases). Per the germline V gene, CDR1 is SGHNT and CDR2 is YYREEE (reference sequence). This CDR3 has 14 amino acids. V was clipped by 0 bases and J by 1 base, with 7 bases between them. The CDR3 DNA reads TGTGCCAGCAGCTTGGGACAGTCGAACACTGAAGCTTTCTTT. Amino acids: CASSLGQSNTEAFF.

The J gene is TRBJ2-1, the V gene TRBV5-1; TRBD2 matches at 13 bases. After removal of 4 bases from V and 10 bases from J, the junction contained 11 bases not matched to a gene. This CDR3 is 16 amino acids long. CDR1 and CDR2 from the germline V gene are SGHRS and YFSETQ. The CDR3 loop reads CASSNTGTSGTWEQFF. In nucleotides, the CDR3 is TGCGCCAGCAGCAACACCGGGACTAGCGGGACATGGGAGCAGTTCTTC.

The chain joins TRBV4-3 to TRBJ2-2; D possibly corresponds to TRBD1 (5 bases). The CDR3 extends over 16 amino acids. V was trimmed by 0 bases and J by 1 base, leaving 9 bases between them. Germline CDR1 reads LGHNA; CDR2 reads YSLEER. CDR3 in amino acids: CASSQEGDRNTGELFF. CDR3 bases: TGCGCCAGCAGCCAAGAGGGCGACAGGAACACCGGGGAGCTGTTTTTT.

This CDR3 is CASSENLLAGGGDTQYF. CDR3 DNA: TGTGCCAGCAGTGAAAATCTGCTAGCGGGAGGGGGAGATACGCAGTATTTT. The chain combines TRBV2 with TRBJ2-3, with 12 positions matching TRBD2. The J segment lost 5 bases and the V segment lost 2 bases, leaving 8 bases of the junction unmatched. CDR3 length equals 17 residues. CDR1 and CDR2 from the germline V gene are SNHLY and FYNNEI.

This chain's CDR3 is CASSPPGTSGPYEQYF. DNA for the CDR3: TGTGCCAGCTCACCACCCGGGACTAGCGGACCTTACGAGCAGTACTTC. This chain uses TRBV18 with TRBJ2-7; 11 bases fit TRBD2. V shed 0 bases and J 4 bases; nucleotides not matched to a gene: 5. CDR1 is KGHSH, CDR2 LQKENI, per germline. This CDR3 comprises 16 residues.

The J gene is TRBJ1-5, the V gene TRBV1; whether TRBD1, the table's D call, matches the DNA was not checked. TRBV1 is labeled a pseudogene. CDR3 size: 21 residues. The CDR3 protein is CTSSQDRWDRGRTSPNQPQHF. CDR3 nucleotides: TGCACCAGCAGCCAAGACAGGTGGGACAGGGGCCGGACGAGCCCCAATCAGCCCCAGCATTTT.

This clone has just one count. CDR3 sequence reads: CASSYSFLAGGDEQFF. Here the CDR3 DNA reads TGTGCCAGCAGTTACTCCTTCCTAGCGGGAGGCGATGAGCAGTTCTTC. This chain connects TRBV6-5 to TRBJ2-1; 11 bases align to TRBD2. J gave up 8 bases and V 0 bases, and 6 bases lay outside the gene matches. The CDR3 extends over 16 amino acids. Germline V CDR1 and CDR2: MNHEY, SVGAGI.

CDR3 coding DNA: TGCGCCAGCAGCCAAAACCCTGGGCGGGGGTTAGGCACCGGGGAGCTGTTTTTT. Protein sequence: CASSQNPGRGLGTGELFF. The gene calls are TRBV4-3 and TRBJ2-2; TRBD2 matches 7 bases. J lost 4 bases, V lost 2 bases, and 13 bases had no gene match. This CDR3 region has 18 residues. Per germline, CDR1 LGHNA and CDR2 YSLEER.

This chain joins TRBV6-1 and TRBJ2-7, with D unclear. Looked up from germline, CDR1 is MNHNS and CDR2 is SASEGT. The V end lost 6 bases, the J end lost 0 bases, and 9 bases lay between the germline ends. This CDR3 has 13 residues. CDR3 amino acids: CASSMTHSYEQYV. CDR3 DNA: TGTGCCAGCAGCATGACACACTCCTACGAGCAGTACGTC.

CDR3 nucleotides: TGTGCCAGCAGTGTGCGGGAGGGAGAGACCCAGTACTTC. Its translation is CASSVREGETQYF. The chain carries TRBV6-4 and TRBJ2-5; TRBD2 matches 9 bases. This CDR3 has 13 amino acids. V shed 4 bases, J shed 4 bases, and the junction held 1 base outside the gene matches. In germline, CDR1 is MRHNA, CDR2 SNTAGT.

Concerning this clone itself: One end of the junction does not line up with germline, which may come from a read error. The rearrangement links TRBV6-5 to TRBJ1-1; no definite D call. Germline loops: CDR1 MNHEY, CDR2 SVGAGI. The CDR3 runs 13 residues. The CDR3 DNA is TGTGCCAGCAGCATCGGTCGGAACGCTGAAGCTTTCTTT. It codes for CASSIGRNAEAFF.

The rearrangement joins TRBV11-2 to TRBJ2-7; TRBD2 agrees at 9 bases. V lost 5 bases, J lost 0 bases, and 5 bases stayed unmatched. Germline-derived CDR1 and CDR2 are SGHAT and FQNNGV. CDR3 size: 15 residues. CDR3 in amino acids: CASSRISGSSYEQYF. CDR3 coding DNA: TGTGCCAGCAGCCGAATTAGCGGGAGCTCCTACGAGCAGTACTTC.

The CDR3 DNA reads TGTGCCAGCTCACCACAGCCGGGACAGGGGGTGGAGCAGTACGTC. It yields the protein CASSPQPGQGVEQYV. The J gene is TRBJ2-7, the V gene TRBV18, with TRBD1 matching over 11 bases. This CDR3 is built from 15 residues. Germline-derived CDR1 and CDR2 are KGHSH and LQKENI. Losses at the gene ends were 1 base for V and 7 bases for J; bases not matched to a gene: 6.

The rearrangement links TRBV14 to TRBJ2-7, with TRBD2 matching 11 bases. The ends lost 10 bases at V and 5 bases at J; junction bases unmatched: 19. Germline V gives CDR1 SGHDN, CDR2 FVKESK. CDR3 size: 17 residues. Written as DNA, the CDR3 is TGTGCCACCAGACTAGCGGGACGCACCTGCCCAGGCCACGAGCAGTACTTC. Translated: CATRLAGRTCPGHEQYF.

This clone was picked up one time. The chain links TRBV7-2 to TRBJ1-2; 9 positions match TRBD1. The V gene end was trimmed by 5 bases and the J gene end by 5 bases; junction bases not matched to a gene: 9. Germline CDR1 reads SGHTA; CDR2 reads FQGNSA. The CDR3 loop spans 15 amino acids. This chain's CDR3 is CASSPNPGTGYGYTF. CDR3 nucleotide sequence: TGTGCCAGCAGCCCAAACCCCGGGACAGGGTATGGCTACACCTTC.

This clone was recorded only once. This chain connects TRBV30 to TRBJ1-5; D call uncertain. Germline assignment: CDR1 GTSNPN and CDR2 SVGIG (reference sequence). This CDR3 has 13 amino acids. Trimming stripped 0 bases from V and 1 base from J, with 4 bases between. DNA of the CDR3: TGTGCCTGGAGTGTGAAAAGCAATCAGCCCCAGCATTTT. It specifies CAWSVKSNQPQHF.

The sample holds one count of this clone. The V call is TRBV9, the J call TRBJ2-7; D may be TRBD1 or TRBD2 (6 bases each). Germline V gene lookup returns CDR1 SGDLS and CDR2 YYNGEE. Trimming took 8 bases from V and 5 from J, leaving 23 bases between them. The CDR3 spans 15 residues. The chain's CDR3 is CASTAHGEGEDEQYV. CDR3 nucleotides: TGTGCCAGTACGGCCCATGGCGAGGGGGAGGACGAGCAGTACGTC.

This clone appeared a single time. The V call is TRBV9, the J call TRBJ2-3; 8 nucleotides align to TRBD2. The CDR3 covers 16 residues. V shed 0 bases, J shed 5 bases, and the junction held 8 bases outside the gene matches. The germline V gene has CDR1 SGDLS and CDR2 YYNGEE. Written as DNA, the CDR3 is TGTGCCAGCAGCGTAGGGCGAGCGGGAGAAATAGATACGCAGTATTTT. Protein sequence: CASSVGRAGEIDTQYF.

The chain combines TRBV9 with TRBJ2-2, with no clear D. From germline, CDR1 is SGDLS and CDR2 YYNGEE. The CDR3 is made up of 14 amino acids. Trimming pared 0 bases from V and 5 bases from J, leaving 8 bases between. The CDR3 nucleotides are TGTGCCAGCAGCGTAGGCGGTGAAACCGGGGAGCTGTTTTTT. It encodes CASSVGGETGELFF.

The chain recombines TRBV7-2 with TRBJ2-3; TRBD1 or TRBD2 may be the D gene (5 bases each). CDR1 and CDR2 (germline): SGHTA, FQGNSA. The CDR3 extends over 15 amino acids. The V end was cut by 2 bases, the J end by 2 bases, with 11 bases between. The DNA of the CDR3 is TGTGCCAGCAGCTTATCGGGACGCTTCACAGATACGCAGTATTTT. This translates into CASSLSGRFTDTQYF.

The rearrangement links TRBV2 to TRBJ2-1; 10 bases match TRBD1. V was pared by 6 bases and J by 8 bases, with 7 bases of the junction left unmatched. Germline V gene lookup returns CDR1 SNHLY and CDR2 FYNNEI. The CDR3 runs 14 residues. The CDR3 DNA follows: TGTGCCAGCAGGAGGGACAGGGGTAACGATGAGCAGTTCTTC. Translation: CASRRDRGNDEQFF.